This paragraph covers one T cell receptor beta chain sequence. Its specificity is not known. The data originate from a study of CD8+ T cells in alopecia areata. Study outcomes and limitations: Clonality exceeded that of normal scalp in lesional scalp, most notably in alopecia totalis/universalis.

cDNA prepared by RNA extraction and subsequent reverse transcription served as the template for sequencing. Assay: immunoSEQ multiplex PCR; the TCRdb copy retains only in-frame clones and omits some. The sample comprises about 150,000 clones, over 45% of which are singletons, and roughly 6.8% rests with the top ten. The TCR originated in a human donor with alopecia areata. The sequencing sample was made of CD4+ T cells sorted from blood.

The CDR3 here is CSAGFYNEQFF. CDR3 coding DNA: TGCAGCGCGGGGTTCTACAATGAGCAGTTCTTC. The chain has TRBV29-1 and TRBJ2-1; possible D gene TRBD2, 5 bases. The germline CDR1 and CDR2 sequences are SQVTM and ANQGSEA. Between the trimmed V and J ends, which lost 7 bases and 3 bases, there was a span of 7 bases. The CDR3 loop spans 11 amino acids.